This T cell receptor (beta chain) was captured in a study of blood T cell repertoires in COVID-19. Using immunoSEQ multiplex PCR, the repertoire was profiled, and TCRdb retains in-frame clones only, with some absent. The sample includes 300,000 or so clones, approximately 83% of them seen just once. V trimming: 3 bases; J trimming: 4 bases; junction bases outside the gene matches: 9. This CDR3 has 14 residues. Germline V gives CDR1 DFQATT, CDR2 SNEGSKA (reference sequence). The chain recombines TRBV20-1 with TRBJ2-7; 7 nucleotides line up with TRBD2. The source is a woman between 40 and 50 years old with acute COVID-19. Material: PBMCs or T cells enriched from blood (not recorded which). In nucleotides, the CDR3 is TGCAGTGCTAGTGTGGCTAGCGGAGTTTACGAGCAGTACTTC. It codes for CSASVASGVYEQYF.